This T cell receptor (beta chain) was profiled in a study of T-cell memory formation after mild COVID-19. Germline CDR1 and CDR2: SEHNR and FQNEAQ (reference sequence). J was trimmed by 5 bases and V by 0 bases; bases with no gene match: 10. The CDR3 covers 17 residues. This clonotype has only a few counts. Its antigen is not identified. TCRdb re-called the 5' RACE reads with MiXCR, one entry per CDR3 protein. The sample carries some 450,000 distinct CDR3 sequences, over 15% recorded once. The study's findings and limits: The main location of contracting CD4+ clones was CM and EM, and that of contracting CD8+ clones was EMRA.

The V and J genes are TRBV7-9 and TRBJ2-7; TRBD2 aligns across 10 bases. This TCR was recovered from an adult woman who had mild COVID-19 (a few samples of this study predate the infection). Cell type and time point are not known. Sequences were obtained from PBMCs or a T cell subset sorted from them (not recorded which). In nucleotides, the CDR3 is TGTGCCAGCAGCTTAGCAGTCGCTAGCGGGAGCTTGAACGAGCAGTACTTC. It is translated as CASSLAVASGSLNEQYF.